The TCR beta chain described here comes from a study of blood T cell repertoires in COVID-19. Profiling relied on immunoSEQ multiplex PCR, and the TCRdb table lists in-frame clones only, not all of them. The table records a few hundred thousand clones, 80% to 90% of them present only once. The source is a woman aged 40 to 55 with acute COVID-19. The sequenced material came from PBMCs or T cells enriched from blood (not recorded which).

The CDR3 DNA reads TGTGCCAGCAGCCAAGATGTCCTCGGACAGCTTACCTATGGCTACACCTTC. Translated: CASSQDVLGQLTYGYTF. The J gene is TRBJ1-2, the V gene TRBV3-1 (or the pseudogene TRBV3-2); TRBD1 might be the D (6 bases). Germline values: CDR1 LGHDT, CDR2 YNNKEL (reference sequence). This CDR3 contains 17 residues. Trimming removed 0 bases from V and 4 bases from J, with 18 bases in between.